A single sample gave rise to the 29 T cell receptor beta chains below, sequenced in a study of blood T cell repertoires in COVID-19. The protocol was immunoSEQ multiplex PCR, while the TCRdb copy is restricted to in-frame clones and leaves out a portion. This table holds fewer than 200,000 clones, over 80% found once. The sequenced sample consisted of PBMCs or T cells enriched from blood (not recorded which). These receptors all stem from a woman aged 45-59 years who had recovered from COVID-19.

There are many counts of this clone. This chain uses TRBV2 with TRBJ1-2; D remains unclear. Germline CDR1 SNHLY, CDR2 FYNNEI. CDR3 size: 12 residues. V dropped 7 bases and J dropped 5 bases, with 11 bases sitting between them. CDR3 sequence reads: CASNPRPYGYTF. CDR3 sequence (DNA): TGTGCCAGCAACCCCAGGCCATATGGCTACACCTTC.

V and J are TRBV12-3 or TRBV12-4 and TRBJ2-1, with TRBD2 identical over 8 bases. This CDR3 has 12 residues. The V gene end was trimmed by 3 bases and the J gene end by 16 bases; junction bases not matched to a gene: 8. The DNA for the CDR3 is TGTGCCAGCAGTTTCGGGCGGGAGGATCAATTCTTC. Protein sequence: CASSFGREDQFF.

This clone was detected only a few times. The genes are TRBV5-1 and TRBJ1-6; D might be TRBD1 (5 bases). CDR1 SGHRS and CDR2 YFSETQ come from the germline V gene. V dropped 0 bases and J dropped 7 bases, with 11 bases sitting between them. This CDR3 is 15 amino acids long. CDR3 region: CASSLGGLSNSPLHF. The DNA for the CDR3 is TGCGCCAGCAGCTTGGGGGGACTGTCAAATTCACCCCTCCACTTT.

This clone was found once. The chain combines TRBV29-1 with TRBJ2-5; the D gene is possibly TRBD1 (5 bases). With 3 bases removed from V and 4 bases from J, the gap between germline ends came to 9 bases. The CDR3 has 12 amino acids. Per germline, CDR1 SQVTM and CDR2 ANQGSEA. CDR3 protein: CSVDPRGETQYF. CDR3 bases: TGCAGCGTTGACCCAAGGGGAGAGACCCAGTACTTC.

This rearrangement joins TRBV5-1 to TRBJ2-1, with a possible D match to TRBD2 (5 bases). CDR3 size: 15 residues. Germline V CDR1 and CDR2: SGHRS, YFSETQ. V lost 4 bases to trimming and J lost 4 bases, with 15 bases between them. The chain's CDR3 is CASSRIAPEYNEQFF. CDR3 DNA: TGCGCCAGCAGCCGTATAGCGCCCGAATACAATGAGCAGTTCTTC.

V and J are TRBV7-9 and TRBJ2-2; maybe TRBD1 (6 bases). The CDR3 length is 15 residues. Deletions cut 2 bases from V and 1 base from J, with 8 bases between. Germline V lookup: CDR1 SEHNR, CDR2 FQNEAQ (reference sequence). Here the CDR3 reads CASSLWTVNTGELFF. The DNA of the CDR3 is TGTGCCAGCAGCTTATGGACAGTGAACACCGGGGAGCTGTTTTTT.

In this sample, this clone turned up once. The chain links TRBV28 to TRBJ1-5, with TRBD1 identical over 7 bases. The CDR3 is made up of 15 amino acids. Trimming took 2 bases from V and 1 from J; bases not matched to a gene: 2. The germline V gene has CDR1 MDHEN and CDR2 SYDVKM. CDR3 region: CASSLKGASNQPQHF. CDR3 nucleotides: TGTGCCAGCAGTTTAAAGGGGGCAAGCAATCAGCCCCAGCATTTT.

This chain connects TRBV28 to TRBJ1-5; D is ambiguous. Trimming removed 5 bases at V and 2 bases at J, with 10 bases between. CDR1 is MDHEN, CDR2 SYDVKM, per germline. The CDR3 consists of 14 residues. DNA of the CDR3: TGTGCCAGCAGTACCGCAACGGGCAATCAGCCCCAGCATTTT. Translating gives CASSTATGNQPQHF.

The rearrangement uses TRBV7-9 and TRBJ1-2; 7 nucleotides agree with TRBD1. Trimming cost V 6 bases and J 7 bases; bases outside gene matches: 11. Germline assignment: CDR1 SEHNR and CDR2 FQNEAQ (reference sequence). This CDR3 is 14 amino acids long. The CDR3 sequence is CASRGDSNHAGYTF. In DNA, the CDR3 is TGTGCCAGCAGAGGGGACAGTAATCACGCTGGCTACACCTTC.

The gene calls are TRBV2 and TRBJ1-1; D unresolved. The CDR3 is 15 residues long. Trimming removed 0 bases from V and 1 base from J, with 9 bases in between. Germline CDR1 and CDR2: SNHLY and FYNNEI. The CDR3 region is CASSEAAGSNTEAFF. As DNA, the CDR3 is TGTGCCAGCAGTGAAGCGGCAGGCTCGAACACTGAAGCTTTCTTT.

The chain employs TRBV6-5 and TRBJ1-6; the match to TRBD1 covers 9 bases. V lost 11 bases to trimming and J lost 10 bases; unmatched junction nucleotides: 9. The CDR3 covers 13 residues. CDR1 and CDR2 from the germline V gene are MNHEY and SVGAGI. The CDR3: CAVQGAIGSPLHF. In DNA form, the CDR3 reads TGTGCCGTACAGGGGGCGATTGGCTCACCCCTCCACTTT.

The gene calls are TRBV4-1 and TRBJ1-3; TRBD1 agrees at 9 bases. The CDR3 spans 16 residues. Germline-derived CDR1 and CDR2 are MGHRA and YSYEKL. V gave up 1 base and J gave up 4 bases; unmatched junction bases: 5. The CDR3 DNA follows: TGCGCCAGCAGCCAAGCCGGGACAGGGTACGGAAACACCATATATTTT. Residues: CASSQAGTGYGNTIYF.

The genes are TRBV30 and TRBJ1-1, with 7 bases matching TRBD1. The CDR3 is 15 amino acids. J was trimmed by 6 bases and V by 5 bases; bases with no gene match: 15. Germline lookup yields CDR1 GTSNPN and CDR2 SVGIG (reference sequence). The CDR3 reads CAWGRGKSLVSEAFF. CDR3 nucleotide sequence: TGTGCCTGGGGCAGGGGGAAAAGTTTAGTCTCTGAAGCTTTCTTT.

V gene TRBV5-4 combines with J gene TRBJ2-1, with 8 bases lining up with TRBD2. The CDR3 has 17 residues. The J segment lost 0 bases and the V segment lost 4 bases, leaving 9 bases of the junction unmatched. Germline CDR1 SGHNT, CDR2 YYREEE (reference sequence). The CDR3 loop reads CASSGTSGLSSYNEQFF. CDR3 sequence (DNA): TGTGCCAGCAGCGGAACTAGCGGTCTAAGCTCCTACAATGAGCAGTTCTTC. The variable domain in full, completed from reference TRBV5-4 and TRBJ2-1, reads ETGVTQSPTHLIKTRGQQVTLRCSSQSGHNTVSWYQQALGQGPQFIFQYYREEENGRGNFPPRFSGLQFPNYSSELNVNALELDDSALYLCASSGTSGLSSYNEQFFGPGTRLTVL.

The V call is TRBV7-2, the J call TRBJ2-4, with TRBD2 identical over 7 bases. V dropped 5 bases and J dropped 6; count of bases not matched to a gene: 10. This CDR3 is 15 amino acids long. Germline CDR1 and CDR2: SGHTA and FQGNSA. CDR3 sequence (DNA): TGTGCCAGCAGCCGCGACGGGACTACCCCAAACATTCAGTACTTC. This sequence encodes CASSRDGTTPNIQYF. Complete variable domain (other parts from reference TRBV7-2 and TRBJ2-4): GAGVSQSPSNKVTEKGKDVELRCDPISGHTALYWYRQSLGQGLEFLIYFQGNSAPDKSGLPSDRFSAERTGGSVSTLTIQRTQQEDSAVYLCASSRDGTTPNIQYFGAGTRLSVL.

The DNA of the CDR3 is TGTGCCAGCAGCTCACGTGACACACGCAATGAGCAGTTCTTC. Residues: CASSSRDTRNEQFF. The chain joins TRBV7-2 to TRBJ2-1, with unresolved D. Germline assignment: CDR1 SGHTA and CDR2 FQGNSA. The CDR3 covers 14 residues. The ends were cut back, 4 bases at V and 6 bases at J, with 13 bases in the middle.

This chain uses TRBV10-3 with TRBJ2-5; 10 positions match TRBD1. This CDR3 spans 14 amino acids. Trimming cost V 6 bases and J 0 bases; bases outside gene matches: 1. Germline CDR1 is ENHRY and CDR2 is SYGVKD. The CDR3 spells CAIRGTGDQETQYF. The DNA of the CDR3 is TGTGCCATCAGGGGGACAGGGGACCAAGAGACCCAGTACTTC.

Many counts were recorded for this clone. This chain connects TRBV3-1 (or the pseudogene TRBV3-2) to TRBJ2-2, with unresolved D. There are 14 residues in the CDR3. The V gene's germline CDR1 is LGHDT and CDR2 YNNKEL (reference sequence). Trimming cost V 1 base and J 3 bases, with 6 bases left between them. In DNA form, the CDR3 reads TGTGCCAGCAGCCAAGGCGTGGACACCGGGGAGCTGTTTTTT. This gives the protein CASSQGVDTGELFF.

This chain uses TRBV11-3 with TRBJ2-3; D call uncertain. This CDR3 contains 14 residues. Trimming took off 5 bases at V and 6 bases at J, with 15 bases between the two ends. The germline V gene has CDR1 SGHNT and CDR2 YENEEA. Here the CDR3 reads CASSPPTQRDTQYF. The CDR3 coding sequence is TGTGCCAGCAGCCCCCCCACTCAACGGGATACGCAGTATTTT.

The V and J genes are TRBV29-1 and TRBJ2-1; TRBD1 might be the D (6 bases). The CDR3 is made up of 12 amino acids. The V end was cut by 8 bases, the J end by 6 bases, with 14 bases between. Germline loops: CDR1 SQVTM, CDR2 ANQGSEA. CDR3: CSYGRGGNEQFF. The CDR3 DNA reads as TGCAGCTACGGCAGGGGCGGCAATGAGCAGTTCTTC.

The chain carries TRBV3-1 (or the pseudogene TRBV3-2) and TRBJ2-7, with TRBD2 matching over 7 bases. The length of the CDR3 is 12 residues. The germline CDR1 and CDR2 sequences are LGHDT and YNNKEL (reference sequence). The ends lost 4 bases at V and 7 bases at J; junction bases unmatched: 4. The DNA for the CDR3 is TGTGCCAGCAGCCCCGGGGGGAGGGAGCAGTACGTC. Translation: CASSPGGREQYV.

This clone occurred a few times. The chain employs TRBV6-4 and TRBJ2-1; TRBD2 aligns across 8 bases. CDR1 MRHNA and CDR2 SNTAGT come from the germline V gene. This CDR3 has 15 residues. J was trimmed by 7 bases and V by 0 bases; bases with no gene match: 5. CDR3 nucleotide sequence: TGTGCCAGCAGTGACTCTGCGGGGACTAGTAATGAGCAGTTCTTC. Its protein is CASSDSAGTSNEQFF.

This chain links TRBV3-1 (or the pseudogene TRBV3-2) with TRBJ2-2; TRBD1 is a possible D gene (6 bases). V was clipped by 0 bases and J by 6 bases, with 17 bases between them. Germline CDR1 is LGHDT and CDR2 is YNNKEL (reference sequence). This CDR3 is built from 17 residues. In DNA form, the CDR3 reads TGTGCCAGCAGCCAAGATTCGGCAGGGGTTCCCCCCGGGGAGCTGTTTTTT. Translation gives CASSQDSAGVPPGELFF.

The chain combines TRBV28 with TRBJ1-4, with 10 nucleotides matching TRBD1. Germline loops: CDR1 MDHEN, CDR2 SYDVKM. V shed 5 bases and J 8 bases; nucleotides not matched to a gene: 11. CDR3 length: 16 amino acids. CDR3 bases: TGTGCCAGCAGTCCCCGGGACAGGGGCCCTAGGGAAAAACTGTTTTTT. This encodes CASSPRDRGPREKLFF.

The DNA of the CDR3 is TGTGCCAGTAGTACGGACGGGCGGCGGGGGACTGAAGCTTTCTTT. Translation: CASSTDGRRGTEAFF. The chain employs TRBV19 and TRBJ1-1, with D possibly TRBD1 on 5 matching bases. The V gene lost 4 bases and the J gene lost 5 bases, with 17 bases spanning the gap. Germline CDR1 and CDR2: LNHDA and SQIVND (reference sequence). The CDR3 contains 15 residues.

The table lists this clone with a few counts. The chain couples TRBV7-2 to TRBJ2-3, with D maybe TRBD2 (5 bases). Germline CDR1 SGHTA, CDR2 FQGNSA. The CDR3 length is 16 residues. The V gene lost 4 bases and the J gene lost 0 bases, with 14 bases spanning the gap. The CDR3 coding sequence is TGTGCCAGCAGCTCCGGGGTGGGAATTAGCACAGATACGCAGTATTTT. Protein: CASSSGVGISTDTQYF.

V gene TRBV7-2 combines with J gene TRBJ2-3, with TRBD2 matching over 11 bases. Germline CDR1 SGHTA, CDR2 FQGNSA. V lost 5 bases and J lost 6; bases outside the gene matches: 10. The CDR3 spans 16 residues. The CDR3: CASSTLAGGSPDTQYF. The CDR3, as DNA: TGTGCCAGCAGCACCCTAGCGGGAGGATCACCGGATACGCAGTATTTT.

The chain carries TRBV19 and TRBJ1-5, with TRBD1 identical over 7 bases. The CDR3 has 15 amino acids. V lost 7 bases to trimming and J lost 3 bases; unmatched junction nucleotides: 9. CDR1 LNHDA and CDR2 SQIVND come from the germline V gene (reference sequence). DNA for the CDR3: TGTGCCAGTACCTCGACAGGGAAGGACAATCAGCCCCAGCATTTT. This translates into CASTSTGKDNQPQHF.

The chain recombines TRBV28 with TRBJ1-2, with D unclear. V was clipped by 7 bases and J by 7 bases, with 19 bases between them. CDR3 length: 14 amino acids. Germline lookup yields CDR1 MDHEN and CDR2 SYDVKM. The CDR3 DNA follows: TGTGCCAGCACCGAGGGCAGCCAGCGGGGTGGCTACACCTTC. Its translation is CASTEGSQRGGYTF.